A selection of T cell receptor beta chains follows, all from one sample in a study of shared clonotypes between healthy human individuals. Using immunoSEQ multiplex PCR, the repertoire was profiled, and TCRdb retains in-frame clones only, with some absent. Of just under 350,000 clones in the sample, around 67% were seen once. The sample was memory CD4+ T cells sorted from blood. The receptors come from a young man in good health. Both conserved end residues are part of each CDR3. D genes are given only for firm matches. Size is omitted from some rows. Given values are once, few, many or a class for expanded clones.

>TRBV18|NA|TRBJ2-2|NA
TGTGCCAGCTCACCAGAATTCTTGGCCGGGGAGCTGTTTTTT
CASSPEFLAGELFF
>TRBV5-1|NA|TRBJ2-7|NA
TGCGCCAGTAGCTTGGGGGGTACACACGACGAGCAGTACTTC
CASSLGGTHDEQYF
>TRBV6-1|TRBD1|TRBJ2-7|few
TGTGCCAGCAGTGAGACAGGGGGCACCTACGAGCAGTACTTC
CASSETGGTYEQYF
>TRBV10-3|TRBD2|TRBJ2-1|NA
TGTGCCATCAGGGCGGGACTAGCGGGAGGCCACGAGCAGTTCTTC
CAIRAGLAGGHEQFF
>TRBV5-1|NA|TRBJ2-2|NA
TGCGCCAGCAGCTTGGATGGGGCCGGGGAGCTGTTTTTT
CASSLDGAGELFF
>TRBV30|NA|TRBJ1-4|NA
TGTGCCTGGAGTGAACAGCTTAATGAAAAACTGTTTTTT
CAWSEQLNEKLFF
>TRBV29-1|NA|TRBJ2-7|NA
TGCAGCGTAGGTGGTTTGGCCGGAACCTACGAGCAGTACTTC
CSVGGLAGTYEQYF
>TRBV7-2|NA|TRBJ2-6|NA
TGTGCCAGCAGCTTAGCCCCTCCGTCTAGCGCTGGGGCCAACGTCCTGACTTTC
CASSLAPPSSAGANVLTF
>TRBV28|TRBD1|TRBJ1-1|NA
TGTGCCAGCAGAACAGGGGGTAACACTGAAGCTTTCTTT
CASRTGGNTEAFF
>TRBV6-6|NA|TRBJ1-1|once
TGTGCCAGCAGTTACTCGCAGGTTTCGACTGAAGCTTTCTTT
CASSYSQVSTEAFF
>TRBV10-3|NA|TRBJ2-5|NA
TGTGCCACCAGACAGGCCCAAGAGACCCAGTACTTC
CATRQAQETQYF
>TRBV6-5|TRBD2|TRBJ2-2|NA
TGTGCCAGCAGTTATCGAGCGGGAGACCGCGACGGGGAGCTGTTTTTT
CASSYRAGDRDGELFF
>TRBV7-2|TRBD2|TRBJ2-3|NA
TGTGCCAGCAGCTTAGAGGGACTAGGCACAGATACGCAGTATTTT
CASSLEGLGTDTQYF
>TRBV28|TRBD2|TRBJ2-7|NA
TGTGCCAGCAGCCGAGGACTAGCGGGCGTCTACGAGCAGTACTTC
CASSRGLAGVYEQYF
>TRBV6-1|NA|TRBJ2-7|few
TGTGCCAGCAGTGAGTTGTGGAGCGAGCAGTACTTC
CASSELWSEQYF
>TRBV2|TRBD1|TRBJ2-4|once
TGTGCCAGCAGACCGGGACAGGGTAAAAACATTCAGTACTTC
CASRPGQGKNIQYF
>TRBV7-9|TRBD2|TRBJ2-3|once
TGTGCCAGCAGCTACGGGAGCGGGAGGCCTAGCACAGATACGCAGTATTTT
CASSYGSGRPSTDTQYF
>TRBV6-5|NA|TRBJ1-5|NA
TGTGCCAGCGGTACGGGGAATCAGCCCCAGCATTTT
CASGTGNQPQHF
>TRBV15|TRBD1|TRBJ2-5|NA
TGTGCCACCAGCAGGACAGGGAACCAAGAGACCCAGTACTTC
CATSRTGNQETQYF
>TRBV30|TRBD1|TRBJ2-2|NA
TGTGCCTGGGGACGGGACAGCCTCACCGGGGAGCTGTTTTTT
CAWGRDSLTGELFF
>TRBV10-2|TRBD1|TRBJ2-2|NA
TGCGCCAGCCGACAGGGGGCGGTCACCGGGGAGCTGTTTTTT
CASRQGAVTGELFF
>TRBV7-9|TRBD2|TRBJ2-7|NA
TGTGCCAGCAGTCGAACTCTAGCGGGAGATTTGGACGAGCAGTACTTC
CASSRTLAGDLDEQYF
>TRBV5-4|TRBD1|TRBJ2-1|NA
TGTGCCAGCAGCTTGGAGACAGGGGTACGCGGTGAGCAGTTCTTC
CASSLETGVRGEQFF
>TRBV11-2|TRBD1|TRBJ1-1|NA
TGTGCCAGCACCCCCGGGACAGGGGGTGGTGACACTGAAGCTTTCTTT
CASTPGTGGGDTEAFF
>TRBV29-1|NA|TRBJ2-5|NA
TGCAGCGTCTGCCGGGGGTCTGAGACCCAGTACTTC
CSVCRGSETQYF
>TRBV25-1|NA|TRBJ2-5|NA
TGTGCCAGCTCGGGCCTCAGCCAAGAGACCCAGTACTTC
CASSGLSQETQYF
>TRBV28|NA|TRBJ2-7|NA
TGTGCCAGCAGTTTGAGGGGACCCTACGAGCAGTACTTC
CASSLRGPYEQYF